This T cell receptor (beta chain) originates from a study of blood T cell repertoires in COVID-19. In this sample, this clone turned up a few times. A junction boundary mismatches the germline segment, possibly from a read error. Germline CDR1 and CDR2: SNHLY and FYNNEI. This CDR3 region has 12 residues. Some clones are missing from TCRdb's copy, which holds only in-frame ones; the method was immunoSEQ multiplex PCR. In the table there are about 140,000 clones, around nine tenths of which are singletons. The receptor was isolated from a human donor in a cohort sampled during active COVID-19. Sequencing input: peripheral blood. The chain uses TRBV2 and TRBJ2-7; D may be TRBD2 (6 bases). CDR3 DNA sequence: TGTGCCAGCAGCGAAGAGGCGGGGGAGCAGTACTTC. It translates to CASSEEAGEQYF.